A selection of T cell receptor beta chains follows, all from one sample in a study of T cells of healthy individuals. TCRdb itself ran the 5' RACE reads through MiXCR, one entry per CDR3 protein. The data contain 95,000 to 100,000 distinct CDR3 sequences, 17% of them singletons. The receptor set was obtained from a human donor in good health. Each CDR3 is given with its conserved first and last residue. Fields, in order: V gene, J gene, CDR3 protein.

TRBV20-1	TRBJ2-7	CSAIDRTYEQYF
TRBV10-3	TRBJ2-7	CAIRGDPTGEQYF
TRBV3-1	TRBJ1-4	CASSHWGRTSDEKLFF
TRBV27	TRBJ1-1	CASSPTGGTEAFF
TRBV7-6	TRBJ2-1	CASSAAGAYNEQFF
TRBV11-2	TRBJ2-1	CASSLAWIKRRPYNEQFF
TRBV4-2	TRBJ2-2	CASSQRMVNTGELFF
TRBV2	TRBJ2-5	CASSRGEVHPETQYF
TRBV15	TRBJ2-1	CATSRDRVGNEQFF
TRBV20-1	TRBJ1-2	CSATEGYGYTF
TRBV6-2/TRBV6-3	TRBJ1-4	CASSSQATRDEKLFF